Below, 16 T cell receptor beta chains from the same sample are listed, as sequenced in a study of blood T cell repertoires in COVID-19. The table came from immunoSEQ multiplex PCR; TCRdb's copy has only in-frame clones and leaves some out. In the table there are about 69,000 clones, roughly 85% of which are singletons. The sequenced sample was peripheral blood. The receptors stem from a man at least 80 years old with acute or convalescent COVID-19.

This clone was recorded once. The gene calls are TRBV6-5 and TRBJ2-7, with D possibly being TRBD2 (6 bases). Germline V lookup: CDR1 MNHEY, CDR2 SVGAGI. The CDR3 is 14 amino acids. Trimming shortened V by 6 bases and J by 7 bases, and 19 bases separated the two germline ends. CDR3 loop: CASRPWTGEVEQYF. DNA for the CDR3: TGTGCCAGCAGGCCTTGGACGGGGGAGGTAGAGCAGTACTTC.

The DNA for the CDR3 is TGTGCCAGCAGCTTTGGTTACAGGACAGGGAGAACCAATGAGCAGTTCTTC. Encoded protein: CASSFGYRTGRTNEQFF. The chain couples TRBV11-2 to TRBJ2-1; 8 bases align to TRBD1. The length of the CDR3 is 17 residues. J lost 6 bases, V lost 3 bases, and 13 bases had no gene match. Germline V CDR1 and CDR2: SGHAT, FQNNGV.

CDR3 nucleotide sequence: TGTGCCACCAGTGAATCCGGGTCCCCGGCAGATACGCAGTATTTT. It specifies CATSESGSPADTQYF. V gene TRBV24-1 combines with J gene TRBJ2-3; no clear D. V lost 4 bases and J lost 4, with 14 bases in between. The CDR3 loop spans 15 amino acids. Germline CDR1 reads KGHDR; CDR2 reads SFDVKD.

The chain is built from TRBV5-1 and TRBJ2-1, with 9 nucleotides matching TRBD2. The trim removed 4 bases at V and 6 bases at J, leaving 8 bases unmatched. The V gene's germline CDR1 is SGHRS and CDR2 YFSETQ. The CDR3 is 15 amino acids. The CDR3 sequence is CASSTTSGTFNEQFF. The CDR3 nucleotides read TGCGCCAGCAGCACGACTAGCGGAACCTTCAATGAGCAGTTCTTC. The full variable domain, its missing parts supplied by reference TRBV5-1 and TRBJ2-1, is KAGVTQTPRYLIKTRGQQVTLSCSPISGHRSVSWYQQTPGQGLQFLFEYFSETQRNKGNFPGRFSGRQFSNSRSEMNVSTLELGDSALYLCASSTTSGTFNEQFFGPGTRLTVL.

V and J are TRBV3-1 (or the pseudogene TRBV3-2) and TRBJ1-1, with D possibly TRBD1 on 5 matching bases. This CDR3 has 11 amino acids. Trimming took off 5 bases at V and 11 bases at J, with 12 bases between the two ends. Germline CDR1 is LGHDT and CDR2 is YNNKEL (reference sequence). CDR3: CASSSRVRAFF. The CDR3 nucleotides read TGTGCCAGCAGCTCCAGGGTAAGGGCTTTCTTT.

This clone was found a few times. The rearrangement links TRBV18 to TRBJ1-3; D is unresolved. There are 14 residues in the CDR3. V was trimmed by 1 base and J by 0 bases, leaving 4 bases between them. The germline V gene encodes CDR1 KGHSH and CDR2 LQKENI. DNA of the CDR3: TGTGCCAGCTCACCACAGCGCTCTGGAAACACCATATATTTT. Translating gives CASSPQRSGNTIYF.

The genes are TRBV6-4 and TRBJ1-2; TRBD1 agrees at 7 bases. Germline V gives CDR1 MRHNA, CDR2 SNTAGT. The CDR3 runs to 16 residues. J gave up 6 bases and V 2 bases, and 12 bases lay outside the gene matches. The CDR3 region is CASSDGARTGFHGYTF. The CDR3 nucleotides are TGTGCCAGCAGTGACGGGGCGAGGACAGGCTTCCATGGCTACACCTTC.

The genes are TRBV29-1 and TRBJ2-2, with D possibly TRBD1 on 5 matching bases. Trimming took 3 bases from V and 1 from J, leaving 9 bases between them. Germline CDR1 is SQVTM and CDR2 is ANQGSEA. The CDR3 consists of 14 residues. CDR3 in amino acids: CSVDLQGNTGELFF. For the CDR3, the DNA is TGCAGCGTTGATTTGCAGGGGAACACCGGGGAGCTGTTTTTT.

In its sample, this clone was seen a few times. The chain couples TRBV12-3 or TRBV12-4 to TRBJ1-3; TRBD1 matches 7 bases. This CDR3 is 13 amino acids long. With 9 bases clipped from V and 0 bases from J, the junction kept 2 bases outside the gene matches. The CDR3: CASDRDSGNTIYF. For the CDR3, the DNA is TGTGCCAGTGACAGGGACTCTGGAAACACCATATATTTT.

The chain employs TRBV6-5 and TRBJ1-2, with 9 nucleotides matching TRBD1. After removal of 5 bases from V and 4 bases from J, the junction contained 8 bases not matched to a gene. The germline CDR1 and CDR2 sequences are MNHEY and SVGAGI. There are 15 residues in the CDR3. The CDR3 DNA reads TGTGCCAGCAGTACCGGACAGGGGAGCCGCTATGGCTACACCTTC. This sequence encodes CASSTGQGSRYGYTF.

Remarks on this clone: Sequence at one end of the junction differs from germline and may be a read error. The chain couples TRBV5-8 to TRBJ2-6, with D possibly TRBD1 on 5 matching bases. This CDR3 is built from 15 residues. CDR1 is SGHTS and CDR2 is YDEGEE in the germline V gene. The CDR3 loop reads CASSLAVSGANVLTF. In DNA form, the CDR3 reads TGTGCCAGCAGCTTGGCAGTCTCTGGGGCCAACGTTCTGACTTTC. Combining the CDR3 with reference TRBV5-8 and TRBJ2-6 gives the whole variable domain EAGVTQSPTHLIKTRGQQATLRCSPISGHTSVYWYQQALGLGLQFLLWYDEGEERNRGNFPPRFSGRQFPNYSSELNVNALELEDSALYLCASSLAVSGANVLTFGAGSRLTVL.

The CDR3 bases are TGTGCCACCAGTGCCTCTGGGCCAGCCATAAACAATGAGCAGTTCTTC. Translation: CATSASGPAINNEQFF. The rearrangement joins TRBV24-1 to TRBJ2-1; D is unclear. Looked up from germline, CDR1 is KGHDR and CDR2 is SFDVKD. The CDR3 loop spans 16 amino acids. The V end lost 5 bases, the J end lost 5 bases, and 18 bases lay between the germline ends.

The chain recombines TRBV9 with TRBJ2-1, with a possible D match to TRBD2 (5 bases). V lost 0 bases and J lost 2, with 9 bases in between. The CDR3 is 15 residues long. Germline V gives CDR1 SGDLS, CDR2 YYNGEE. The CDR3 DNA is TGTGCCAGCAGCGTAGACATTAGCGCCTACAATGAGCAGTTCTTC. It is translated as CASSVDISAYNEQFF. The complete variable domain, with remaining parts taken from reference TRBV9 and TRBJ2-1, reads DSGVTQTPKHLITATGQRVTLRCSPRSGDLSVYWYQQSLDQGLQFLIQYYNGEERAKGNILERFSAQQFPDLHSELNLSSLELGDSALYFCASSVDISAYNEQFFGPGTRLTVL.

CDR3 sequence reads: CARGRGETQYF. The CDR3, as DNA: TGTGCCAGGGGTCGCGGGGAGACCCAGTACTTC. The chain recombines TRBV2 with TRBJ2-5; D might be TRBD2 (5 bases). V dropped 9 bases and J dropped 5 bases, with 10 bases sitting between them. The CDR3 consists of 11 residues. Germline values: CDR1 SNHLY, CDR2 FYNNEI.

The CDR3 here is CASSGRDRSSYEQYF. The CDR3 DNA is TGTGCCAGCAGCGGGAGGGACAGGAGTTCCTACGAGCAGTACTTC. The chain links TRBV11-3 to TRBJ2-7, with D possibly matching TRBD1 (8 bases). In germline, CDR1 is SGHNT, CDR2 YENEEA. CDR3 length: 15 residues. The V and J ends lost 5 bases and 1 base respectively, with 15 bases between them.

The V call is TRBV5-4, the J call TRBJ2-6; D may be TRBD1 (6 bases). The CDR3 consists of 17 residues. V gave up 4 bases and J gave up 0 bases, with 14 bases separating them. CDR1 and CDR2 (germline): SGHNT, YYREEE (reference sequence). The CDR3 DNA reads TGTGCCAGCAGCCCCGGACAGAGAATCTCTGGGGCCAACGTCCTGACTTTC. Its protein product is CASSPGQRISGANVLTF.